Following are 7 T cell receptor beta chains from one sample sequenced in a study of cytomegalovirus exposure and HLA in healthy donors. A multiplex PCR was run with 60 Vbeta primers and 13 Jbeta primers. Method: immunoSEQ multiplex PCR; TCRdb's copy keeps in-frame clones and lacks some. The sample holds around 150,000 clones, about four fifths seen once. The sample consisted of PBMCs. The receptor set was obtained from a man between 50 and 59 years old in good health and CMV-seropositive.

The gene calls are TRBV7-9 and TRBJ2-3; D unclear. This CDR3 spans 14 amino acids. Germline CDR1 is SEHNR and CDR2 is FQNEAQ (reference sequence). Trimming removed 1 base from V and 5 bases from J, with 10 bases in between. CDR3 amino acids: CASSLVDSKDTQYF. The CDR3 coding sequence is TGTGCCAGCAGCTTAGTAGACTCAAAAGATACGCAGTATTTT. The whole variable domain, filled in from reference TRBV7-9 and TRBJ2-3, reads DTGVSQNPRHKITKRGQNVTFRCDPISEHNRLYWYRQTLGQGPEFLTYFQNEAQLEKSRLLSDRFSAERPKGSFSTLEIQRTEQGDSAMYLCASSLVDSKDTQYFGPGTRLTVL.

This clone was counted a few times. The DNA of the CDR3 is TGTGCCAGCAGGCACAGGGTTAACTATGGCTACACCTTC. It encodes CASRHRVNYGYTF. This chain links TRBV6-1 with TRBJ1-2, with D possibly matching TRBD1 (6 bases). CDR1 is MNHNS, CDR2 SASEGT, per germline. The V gene lost 6 bases and the J gene lost 1 base, with 9 bases spanning the gap. The CDR3 runs to 13 residues.

This clone occurred a few times. The V call is TRBV5-1, the J call TRBJ1-1; D gene ambiguous. Looked up from germline, CDR1 is SGHRS and CDR2 is YFSETQ. This CDR3 is 14 amino acids long. V lost 0 bases and J 0 bases, leaving 6 bases between the germline ends. CDR3 loop: CASSLVPMNTEAFF. As DNA, the CDR3 is TGCGCCAGCAGCTTGGTCCCAATGAACACTGAAGCTTTCTTT.

The chain combines TRBV11-3 with TRBJ2-2, with D possibly TRBD2 on 7 matching bases. V was trimmed by 5 bases and J by 4 bases, leaving 11 bases between them. Germline V gene lookup returns CDR1 SGHNT and CDR2 YENEEA. CDR3 size: 14 residues. DNA for the CDR3: TGTGCCAGCAGCCAGGGAGGGGGCACCGGGGAGCTGTTTTTT. This encodes CASSQGGGTGELFF.

The chain carries TRBV29-1 and TRBJ1-1, with 8 bases identical to TRBD1. The germline CDR1 and CDR2 sequences are SQVTM and ANQGSEA. The CDR3 loop spans 12 amino acids. J lost 6 bases, V lost 6 bases, and 6 bases had no gene match. The CDR3 DNA reads as TGCAGCGTCTCGACAGGGGTTTCTGAAGCTTTCTTT. Translation: CSVSTGVSEAFF.

This clone showed up just a few times. The V gene is TRBV5-1, the J gene TRBJ2-5; 8 bases align to TRBD2. The J call may be wrong; the DNA end is better matched by TRBJ2-7. The CDR3 extends over 15 amino acids. Germline V gene sequence: CDR1 SGHRS, CDR2 YFSETQ. CDR3 amino acids: CASSLGSGSIYEQYF. CDR3 DNA: TGCGCCAGCAGCTTGGGCAGCGGGAGTATCTACGAGCAGTACTTC.

The V call is TRBV30, the J call TRBJ2-2, with TRBD2 matching 8 bases. CDR3 length equals 15 residues. CDR1 GTSNPN and CDR2 SVGIG come from the germline V gene (reference sequence). V gave up 2 bases and J gave up 7 bases; unmatched junction bases: 9. The CDR3 coding sequence is TGTGCCTGGAGTCTGCCCGGACTAGCCGGCGGGGAGCTGTTTTTT. It codes for CAWSLPGLAGGELFF.